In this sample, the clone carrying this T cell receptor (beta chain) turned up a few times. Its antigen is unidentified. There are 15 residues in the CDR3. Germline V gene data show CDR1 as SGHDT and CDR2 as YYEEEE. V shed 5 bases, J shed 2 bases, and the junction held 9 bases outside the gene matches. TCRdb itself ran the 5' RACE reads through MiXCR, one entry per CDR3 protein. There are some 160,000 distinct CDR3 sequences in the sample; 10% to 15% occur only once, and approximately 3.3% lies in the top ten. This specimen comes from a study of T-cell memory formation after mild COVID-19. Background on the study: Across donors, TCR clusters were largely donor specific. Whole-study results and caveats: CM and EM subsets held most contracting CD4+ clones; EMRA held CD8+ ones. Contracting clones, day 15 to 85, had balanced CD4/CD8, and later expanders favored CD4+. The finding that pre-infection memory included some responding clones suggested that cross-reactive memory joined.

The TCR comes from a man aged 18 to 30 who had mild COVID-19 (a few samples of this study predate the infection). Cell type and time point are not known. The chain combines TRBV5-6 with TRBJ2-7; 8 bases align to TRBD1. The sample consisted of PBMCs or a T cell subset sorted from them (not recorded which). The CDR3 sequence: CASRKTGERPYEQYV. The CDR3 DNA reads TGTGCCAGCAGAAAGACAGGGGAACGCCCCTACGAGCAGTACGTC.